This is a list of T cell receptor beta chains from one sample in a study of shared clonotypes between healthy human individuals. Assay used: immunoSEQ multiplex PCR; TCRdb lists only in-frame clones, some missing. Of roughly 1,500,000 clones in the sample, 95% to 99% were seen once. Sequenced input: naive CD4+ T cells sorted from blood. These receptors came from a young man in good health. CDR3s include the opening cysteine and the closing phenylalanine or tryptophan.

V gene: TRBV19
J gene: TRBJ2-2
CDR3 protein: CASSSLAGTGELFF

V gene: TRBV15
J gene: TRBJ2-1
CDR3 protein: CATSRDVGLALNEQFF

V gene: TRBV9
J gene: TRBJ2-1
CDR3 protein: CASSVVPSGSYNEQFF

V gene: TRBV5-8
J gene: TRBJ2-7
CDR3 protein: CASSLAWTSGRGISYEQYF

V gene: TRBV19
J gene: TRBJ1-5
CDR3 protein: CASSQGGGNQPQHF

V gene: TRBV19
J gene: TRBJ1-1
CDR3 protein: CASNKGLGTEAFF

V gene: TRBV6-5
J gene: TRBJ2-7
CDR3 protein: CASRTRFLSSYEQYF

V gene: TRBV4-2
J gene: TRBJ2-7
CDR3 protein: CASSQDFTSGRGTWQYF

V gene: TRBV28
J gene: TRBJ1-2
CDR3 protein: CASRIASNGNYGYTF

V gene: TRBV9
J gene: TRBJ1-2
CDR3 protein: CASSVDPKGTRGYTF

V gene: TRBV5-1
J gene: TRBJ2-2
CDR3 protein: CASSLGDRSAGELFF

V gene: TRBV13
J gene: TRBJ2-7
CDR3 protein: CASSRTSYEQYF

V gene: TRBV7-8
J gene: TRBJ2-6
CDR3 protein: CASRHGRYSGANVLTF

V gene: TRBV19
J gene: TRBJ1-4
CDR3 protein: CASKVLRAMGEKLFF

V gene: TRBV28
J gene: TRBJ2-1
CDR3 protein: CASSLWGTSGSKHNEQFF

V gene: TRBV7-8
J gene: TRBJ1-3
CDR3 protein: CASSLGTSGNTIYF

V gene: TRBV9
J gene: TRBJ1-2
CDR3 protein: CASSVLQGARDGYTF

V gene: TRBV29-1
J gene: TRBJ2-1
CDR3 protein: CSVAGTSAYNEQFF

V gene: TRBV6-5
J gene: TRBJ2-7
CDR3 protein: CASSRQGWGYEQYF

V gene: TRBV11-2
J gene: TRBJ2-2
CDR3 protein: CASSLAVDNTGELFF

V gene: TRBV19
J gene: TRBJ1-1
CDR3 protein: CATGRGSNTEAFF

V gene: TRBV19
J gene: TRBJ2-1
CDR3 protein: CASSKSPGQVYFEQFF

V gene: TRBV2
J gene: TRBJ2-4
CDR3 protein: CASNPKTGPSLGIQYF

V gene: TRBV9
J gene: TRBJ2-3
CDR3 protein: CASSAQAPTDTQYF

V gene: TRBV25-1
J gene: TRBJ2-7
CDR3 protein: CATQAGQGAYEQYF

V gene: TRBV7-7
J gene: TRBJ2-5
CDR3 protein: CASSQITTTGQETQYF

V gene: TRBV30
J gene: TRBJ1-2
CDR3 protein: CAWSVSDNYGYTF

V gene: TRBV2
J gene: TRBJ2-3
CDR3 protein: CASSEVGVDTQYF

V gene: TRBV6-5
J gene: TRBJ1-2
CDR3 protein: CASSLSGGGYGYTF

V gene: TRBV9
J gene: TRBJ2-1
CDR3 protein: CASSVGGGVPLQYEQFF

V gene: TRBV27
J gene: TRBJ2-7
CDR3 protein: CASSLTPPGQGSHEQYF

V gene: TRBV10-3
J gene: TRBJ1-2
CDR3 protein: CAISGTGMDYGYTF

V gene: TRBV5-1
J gene: TRBJ2-1
CDR3 protein: CASSPIAVDEQFF

V gene: TRBV5-4
J gene: TRBJ2-5
CDR3 protein: CASSSMIQGTETQYF

V gene: TRBV14
J gene: TRBJ1-5
CDR3 protein: CASSHLADSSCQPQHF

V gene: TRBV11-2
J gene: TRBJ1-1
CDR3 protein: CASSAERPGRMNTEAFF

V gene: TRBV28
J gene: TRBJ2-7
CDR3 protein: CASRVGAAYEQYF

V gene: TRBV11-2
J gene: TRBJ2-7
CDR3 protein: CASSSGLAGRQYF

V gene: TRBV10-3
J gene: TRBJ2-1
CDR3 protein: CAISEDRGHNEQFF

V gene: TRBV29-1
J gene: TRBJ1-3
CDR3 protein: CSVDPIQGANGNTIYF

V gene: TRBV10-3
J gene: TRBJ2-7
CDR3 protein: CAISESGGRGSYEQYF

V gene: TRBV2
J gene: TRBJ2-3
CDR3 protein: CASKGGLSSDTQYF

V gene: TRBV28
J gene: TRBJ2-1
CDR3 protein: CASSPPMAWTSGRKSYNEQFF

V gene: TRBV29-1
J gene: TRBJ2-1
CDR3 protein: CSVDSPYPSYNEQFF

V gene: TRBV7-7
J gene: TRBJ2-2
CDR3 protein: CASSATGLSTGELFF

V gene: TRBV10-3
J gene: TRBJ2-1
CDR3 protein: CAITLTSGSPLNEQFF